The 10 T cell receptor beta chains below all came from one sample that was sequenced in a study of cytomegalovirus exposure and HLA in healthy donors. PCR primers comprised 60 Vbeta and 13 Jbeta primers. Libraries were prepared by immunoSEQ multiplex PCR; TCRdb keeps only in-frame clonotypes and omits some of them. The data show approximately 160,000 clones, 75% to 85% seen once. Sequenced sample: PBMCs. Source of these receptors: a male donor in good health and CMV-seropositive.

V is TRBV10-3 and J is TRBJ1-1; possible D gene TRBD1, 6 bases. This CDR3 contains 13 residues. The germline CDR1 and CDR2 sequences are ENHRY and SYGVKD. V was clipped by 10 bases and J by 1 base, with 13 bases between them. The DNA of the CDR3 is TGTGCCACCGCGGACAGCCCGAACACTGAAGCTTTCTTT. Protein product: CATADSPNTEAFF.

The V and J genes are TRBV12-5 and TRBJ1-2; no reliable D call. Germline CDR1 is LGHNT and CDR2 is FRNRAP. CDR3 size: 12 residues. The V gene lost 7 bases and the J gene lost 6 bases, with 12 bases spanning the gap. In DNA, the CDR3 is TGTGCTAGTGCCCCCGAAGGAGATGGCTACACCTTC. Amino acids: CASAPEGDGYTF.

The gene calls are TRBV7-2 and TRBJ2-1, with 11 bases identical to TRBD2. The CDR3 consists of 17 residues. Germline V CDR1 and CDR2: SGHTA, FQGNSA. J gave up 9 bases and V 5 bases, and 15 bases lay outside the gene matches. In nucleotides, the CDR3 is TGTGCCAGCAGCCTTGGCCTTAGCGGGGGGGCCGTGTCTGAGCAGTTCTTC. This encodes CASSLGLSGGAVSEQFF.

This chain connects TRBV29-1 to TRBJ2-1; 10 bases fit TRBD1. CDR1 and CDR2 from the germline V gene are SQVTM and ANQGSEA. This CDR3 is built from 13 residues. V lost 7 bases and J lost 5; bases outside the gene matches: 5. The CDR3 protein is CSAGQGGNNEQFF. The CDR3 DNA sequence: TGCAGCGCTGGACAGGGGGGAAACAATGAGCAGTTCTTC.

The chain recombines TRBV6-4 with TRBJ1-4; no clear D. The V gene's germline CDR1 is MRHNA and CDR2 SNTAGT. There are 12 residues in the CDR3. The V end lost 6 bases, the J end lost 6 bases, and 8 bases lay between the germline ends. The CDR3 DNA is TGTGCCAGCAGGTTCCGAGATGAAAAACTGTTTTTT. Its translation: CASRFRDEKLFF.

This chain links TRBV15 with TRBJ2-1; the match to TRBD2 covers 8 bases. V gave up 8 bases and J gave up 4 bases; unmatched junction bases: 10. CDR1 and CDR2 (germline): LNHNV, YYDKDF (reference sequence). The CDR3 covers 15 residues. As DNA, the CDR3 is TGTGCCACCTCCGGACTAGCCGTTTCTTACAATGAGCAGTTCTTC. Translated, it gives CATSGLAVSYNEQFF. Using reference TRBV15 and TRBJ2-1 for the parts outside the CDR3, the full variable domain is DAMVIQNPRYQVTQFGKPVTLSCSQTLNHNVMYWYQQKSSQAPKLLFHYYDKDFNNEADTPDNFQSRRPNTSFCFLDIRSPGLGDTAMYLCATSGLAVSYNEQFFGPGTRLTVL.

In regard to this clone: Mismatch with germline at one junction end may stem from a read error. The gene calls are TRBV7-9 and TRBJ2-7; no firm D call. Germline CDR1 is SEHNR and CDR2 is FQNEAQ (reference sequence). There are 13 residues in the CDR3. CDR3 nucleotide sequence: TGTTCCAGCAGCTTGAGGCCGTCCGACGAGCAGTACTTC. Protein product: CSSSLRPSDEQYF. Looking up the rest from reference TRBV7-9 and TRBJ2-7 gives the full variable domain: DTGVSQNPRHKITKRGQNVTFRCDPISEHNRLYWYRQTLGQGPEFLTYFQNEAQLEKSRLLSDRFSAERPKGSFSTLEIQRTEQGDSAMYLCSSSLRPSDEQYFGPGTRLTVT.

In this sample, this clone turned up a few times. The genes are TRBV6-5 and TRBJ2-1; TRBD1 aligns across 7 bases. Germline V gene data show CDR1 as MNHEY and CDR2 as SVGAGI. Trimming at V came to 7 bases and at J to 0 bases, leaving 0 bases not matched to a gene. This CDR3 has 13 residues. CDR3 sequence reads: CASTGGSYNEQFF. In nucleotides, the CDR3 is TGTGCCAGCACAGGGGGCTCCTACAATGAGCAGTTCTTC.

V and J are TRBV16 and TRBJ1-2, with 8 bases fitting TRBD1. This CDR3 region has 13 residues. CDR1 KGHSY and CDR2 FQNENV come from the germline V gene. With 8 bases clipped from V and 7 bases from J, the junction kept 9 bases outside the gene matches. In nucleotides, the CDR3 is TGTGCCAGCCACCTGGACAGGGTCCCTGGCTACACCTTC. Its protein product is CASHLDRVPGYTF.

The table lists this clone with a few counts. The rearrangement links TRBV6-5 to TRBJ1-1; D gene uncertain. The CDR3 has 13 amino acids. V gave up 2 bases and J gave up 1 base, with 5 bases separating them. Germline assignment: CDR1 MNHEY and CDR2 SVGAGI. The CDR3 region has the DNA TGTGCCAGCAGTTACGGGAGGAACACTGAAGCTTTCTTT. Translating it yields CASSYGRNTEAFF.